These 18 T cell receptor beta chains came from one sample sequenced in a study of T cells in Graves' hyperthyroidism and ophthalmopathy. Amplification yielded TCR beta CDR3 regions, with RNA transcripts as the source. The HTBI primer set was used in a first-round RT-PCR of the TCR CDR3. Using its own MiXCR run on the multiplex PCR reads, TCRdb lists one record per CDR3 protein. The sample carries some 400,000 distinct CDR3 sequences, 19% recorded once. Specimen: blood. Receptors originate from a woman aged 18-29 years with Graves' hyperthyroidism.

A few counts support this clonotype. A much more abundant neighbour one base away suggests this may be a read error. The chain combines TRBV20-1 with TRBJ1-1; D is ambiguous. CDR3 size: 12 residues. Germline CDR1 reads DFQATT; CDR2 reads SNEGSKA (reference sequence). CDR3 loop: CSAQQWNTETFF. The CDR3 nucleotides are TGCAGTGCCCAACAGTGGAACACTGAAACTTTCTTT.

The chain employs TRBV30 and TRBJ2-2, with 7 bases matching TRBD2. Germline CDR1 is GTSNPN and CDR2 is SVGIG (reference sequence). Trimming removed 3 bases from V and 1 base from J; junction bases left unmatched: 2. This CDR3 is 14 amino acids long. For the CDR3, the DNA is TGTGCCTGGAGAGCGGGATGGAACACCGGGGAGCTGTTTTTT. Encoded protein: CAWRAGWNTGELFF.

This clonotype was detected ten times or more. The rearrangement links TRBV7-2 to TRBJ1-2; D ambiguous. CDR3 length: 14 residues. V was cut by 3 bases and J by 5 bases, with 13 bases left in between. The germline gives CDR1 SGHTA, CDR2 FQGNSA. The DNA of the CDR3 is TGTGCCAGCAGCTTGACACCTCGTCAATATGGCTACACCTTC. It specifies CASSLTPRQYGYTF.

This CDR3 reads CATSGPGQGSNEQYF. CDR3 DNA sequence: TGTGCCACCAGTGGTCCGGGACAGGGGTCGAACGAGCAGTACTTC. The chain employs TRBV24-1 and TRBJ2-7; 10 nucleotides line up with TRBD1. Germline CDR1 and CDR2: KGHDR and SFDVKD. V shed 5 bases, J shed 5 bases, and the junction held 8 bases outside the gene matches. The CDR3 has 15 residues.

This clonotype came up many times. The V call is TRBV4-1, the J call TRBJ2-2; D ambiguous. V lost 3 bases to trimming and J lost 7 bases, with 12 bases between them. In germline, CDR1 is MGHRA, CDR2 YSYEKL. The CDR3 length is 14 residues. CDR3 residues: CASSHPPVGGELFF. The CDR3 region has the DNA TGCGCCAGCAGCCACCCCCCGGTGGGCGGGGAGCTGTTTTTT.

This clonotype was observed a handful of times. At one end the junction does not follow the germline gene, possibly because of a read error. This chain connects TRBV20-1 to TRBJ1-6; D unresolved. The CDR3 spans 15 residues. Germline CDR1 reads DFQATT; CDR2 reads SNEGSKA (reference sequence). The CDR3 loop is CSARVRGRANSPFHF. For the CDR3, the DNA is TGCAGTGCTAGAGTTCGGGGTAGGGCTAATTCACCCTTCCACTTT.

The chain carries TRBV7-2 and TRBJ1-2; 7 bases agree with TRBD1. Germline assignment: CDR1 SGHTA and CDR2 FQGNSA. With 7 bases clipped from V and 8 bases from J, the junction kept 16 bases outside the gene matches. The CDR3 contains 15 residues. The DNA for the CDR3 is TGTGCCAGCATCCAGACATACGGGACAGCGGGAGGCTACACCTTC. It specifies CASIQTYGTAGGYTF.

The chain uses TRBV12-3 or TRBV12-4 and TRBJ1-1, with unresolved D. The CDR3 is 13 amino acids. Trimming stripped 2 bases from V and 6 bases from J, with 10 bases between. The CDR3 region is CASSLSVTAEAFF. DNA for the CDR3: TGTGCCAGCAGTTTATCGGTTACAGCTGAAGCTTTCTTT.

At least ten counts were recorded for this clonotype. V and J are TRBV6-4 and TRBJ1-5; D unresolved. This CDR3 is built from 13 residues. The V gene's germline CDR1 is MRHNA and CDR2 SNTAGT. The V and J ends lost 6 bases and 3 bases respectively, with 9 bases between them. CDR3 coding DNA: TGTGCCAGCAGAGTTTATACCAATCAGCCCCAGCATTTT. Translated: CASRVYTNQPQHF.

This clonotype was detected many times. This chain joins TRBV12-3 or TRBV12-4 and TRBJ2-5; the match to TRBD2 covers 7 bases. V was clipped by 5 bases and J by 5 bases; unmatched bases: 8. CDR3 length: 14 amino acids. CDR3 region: CASSPGTMRETQYF. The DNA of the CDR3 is TGTGCCAGCAGTCCGGGGACTATGAGGGAGACCCAGTACTTC.

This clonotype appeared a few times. CDR3 in amino acids: CASSQDEGSNQPQHF. The CDR3 bases are TGCGCCAGCAGCCAAGATGAGGGCAGCAATCAGCCCCAGCATTTT. V gene TRBV4-1 combines with J gene TRBJ1-5; no definite D call. The length of the CDR3 is 15 residues. The germline gives CDR1 MGHRA, CDR2 YSYEKL. V was pared by 0 bases and J by 1 base, with 7 bases between.

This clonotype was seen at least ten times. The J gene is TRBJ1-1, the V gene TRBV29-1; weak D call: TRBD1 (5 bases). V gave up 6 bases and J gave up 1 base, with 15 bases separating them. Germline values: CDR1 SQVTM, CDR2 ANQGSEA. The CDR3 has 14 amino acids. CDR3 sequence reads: CSVQGLLANTEAFF. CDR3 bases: TGCAGCGTCCAGGGCCTTCTGGCGAACACTGAAGCTTTCTTT.

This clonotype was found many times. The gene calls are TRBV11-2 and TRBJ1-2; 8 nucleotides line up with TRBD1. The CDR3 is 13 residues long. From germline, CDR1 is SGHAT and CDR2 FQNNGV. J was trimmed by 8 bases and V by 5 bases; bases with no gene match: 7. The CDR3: CASSPDRARGYTF. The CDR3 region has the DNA TGTGCCAGCAGCCCGGACAGGGCAAGAGGCTACACCTTC.

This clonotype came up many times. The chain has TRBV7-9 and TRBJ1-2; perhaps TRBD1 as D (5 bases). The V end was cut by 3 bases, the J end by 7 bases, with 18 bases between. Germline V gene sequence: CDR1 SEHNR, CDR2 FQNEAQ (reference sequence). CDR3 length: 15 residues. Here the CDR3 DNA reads TGTGCCAGCAGCTTGGCAGGGATTTACGAGGCTGGCTACACCTTC. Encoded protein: CASSLAGIYEAGYTF.

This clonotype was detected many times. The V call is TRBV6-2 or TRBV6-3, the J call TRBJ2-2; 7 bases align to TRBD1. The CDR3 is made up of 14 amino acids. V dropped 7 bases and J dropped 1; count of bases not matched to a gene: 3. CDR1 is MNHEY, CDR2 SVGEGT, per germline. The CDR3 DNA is TGTGCCAGCAAAAGACAGGGGAACACCGGGGAGCTGTTTTTT. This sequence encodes CASKRQGNTGELFF.

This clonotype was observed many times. The CDR3 spells CASSRSGGARGAFF. CDR3 sequence (DNA): TGTGCCAGCAGCCGGTCGGGAGGGGCTAGGGGAGCTTTCTTT. The V gene is TRBV13, the J gene TRBJ1-1; D may be TRBD1 (5 bases). V lost 5 bases and J lost 10, with 20 bases in between. Germline lookup yields CDR1 PRHDT and CDR2 FYEKMQ (reference sequence). The CDR3 consists of 14 residues.

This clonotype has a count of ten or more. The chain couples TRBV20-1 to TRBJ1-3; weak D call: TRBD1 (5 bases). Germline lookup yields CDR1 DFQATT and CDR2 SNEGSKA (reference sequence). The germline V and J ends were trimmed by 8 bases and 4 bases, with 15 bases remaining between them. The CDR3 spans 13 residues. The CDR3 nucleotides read TGCAGTTCCTATGCGGGGGACGGAAACACCATATATTTT. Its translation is CSSYAGDGNTIYF.

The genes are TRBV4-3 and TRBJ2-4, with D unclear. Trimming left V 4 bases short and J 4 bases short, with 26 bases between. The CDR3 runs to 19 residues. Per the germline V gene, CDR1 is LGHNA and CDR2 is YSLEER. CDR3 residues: CASSRRSPPVGACKNIQYF. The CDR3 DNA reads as TGCGCCAGCAGCCGAAGATCCCCCCCTGTTGGTGCCTGTAAAAACATTCAGTACTTC.